Detailed here is one T cell receptor (beta chain). V shed 6 bases, J shed 7 bases, and the junction held 7 bases outside the gene matches. Germline CDR1 and CDR2: KGHSH and LQKENI. The CDR3 is made up of 14 amino acids. In the original workflow: Estimated nucleated cell counts came from reference gene primer amplification. Using immunoSEQ multiplex PCR, the repertoire was profiled, and TCRdb retains in-frame clones only, with some absent. The V and J calls and clone size are taken from that table; D and trimming were inferred from the DNA. The data contain about 160,000 clones, over 70% of them singletons. This sample stems from a study of blood T cell repertoires in COVID-19. Study overall: The United States, Italy and Spain were the sources of the acute and convalescent COVID-19 samples. PBMCs, B-cell-depleted T cells, or T cells provided the cDNA or gDNA that made up the material.

The V gene is TRBV18, the J gene TRBJ1-4, with 8 bases identical to TRBD1. Sequencing was carried out using peripheral blood. The clonotype was recovered from a woman in her sixties or seventies with acute or convalescent COVID-19. The CDR3 bases are TGTGCCAGCTCTGCGACAGGGGCGGGTGAAAAACTGTTTTTT. Its protein is CASSATGAGEKLFF.